The 13 T cell receptor beta chains below all came from one sample that was sequenced in a study of metastatic and nonmetastatic thyroid tumors. Using MiXCR, TCRdb reanalyzed the PCR reads. The sample lists about 21,000 clones; approximately 16% were seen once. The entire patient cohort was treatment-naive prior to thyroid surgery. The sample comprised blood. Every receptor here comes from a male donor with papillary thyroid cancer or a benign thyroid nodule (not recorded which). Some clones in this sample may be carry-over from other donors' samples.

The chain carries TRBV6-1 and TRBJ2-4; D is tentatively TRBD1 or TRBD2 (7 bases each). The CDR3 runs 15 residues. The ends were cut back, 6 bases at V and 4 bases at J, with 16 bases in the middle. CDR1 is MNHNS and CDR2 is SASEGT in the germline V gene. The CDR3 bases are TGTGCCAGCAGGCGGGGGCAGGGGGGGAAAAACATTCAGTACTTC. Translated, it gives CASRRGQGGKNIQYF.

This clone was counted at least ten times. The chain has TRBV12-3 or TRBV12-4 and TRBJ1-2; perhaps TRBD1 as D (6 bases). V dropped 6 bases and J dropped 2 bases, with 10 bases sitting between them. This CDR3 contains 13 residues. In DNA form, the CDR3 reads TGTGCCAGCAGATCGGACAGAAACTATGGCTACACCTTC. It is translated as CASRSDRNYGYTF.

V usage is TRBV11-1 and J usage is TRBJ2-3; 9 nucleotides align to TRBD2. Germline-derived CDR1 and CDR2 are SGHAT and FQDESV (reference sequence). The CDR3 consists of 17 residues. The J segment lost 3 bases and the V segment lost 1 base, leaving 8 bases of the junction unmatched. The chain's CDR3 is CASSLVAAGGLTDTQYF. The CDR3 DNA follows: TGTGCCAGCAGCTTAGTAGCAGCGGGAGGACTAACAGATACGCAGTATTTT.

This clone was seen a few times. This chain uses TRBV15 with TRBJ2-3; 12 nucleotides align to TRBD2. J was trimmed by 1 base and V by 0 bases; bases with no gene match: 2. The CDR3 is made up of 17 amino acids. Germline CDR1 reads LNHNV; CDR2 reads YYDKDF (reference sequence). The CDR3 here is CATSRDLAGGRTDTQYF. For the CDR3, the DNA is TGTGCCACCAGCAGAGATCTAGCGGGGGGGCGCACAGATACGCAGTATTTT.

This clone was seen ten or more times. The chain joins TRBV4-1 to TRBJ2-7, with D perhaps TRBD2 (5 bases). The CDR3 runs to 12 residues. Trimming removed 2 bases from V and 8 bases from J, with 10 bases in between. CDR1 is MGHRA, CDR2 YSYEKL, per germline. CDR3 nucleotide sequence: TGCGCCAGCAGCCAACGGGGTTCCCAGCAGTACTTC. It translates to CASSQRGSQQYF.

This clone was counted ten times or more. The chain is built from TRBV7-1 and TRBJ2-3, with TRBD2 identical over 13 bases. TRBV7-1 falls under the ORF class, with uncertain function. CDR3 length: 19 residues. Germline trimming cut 3 bases from V and 1 base from J; bases unmatched to any gene: 10. CDR3 DNA sequence: TGTGCCAGCAGCTCGGGCGGACTAGCGGGAGAGGTTGGCACAGATACGCAGTATTTT. This codes for CASSSGGLAGEVGTDTQYF.

Many counts were recorded for this clone. The rearrangement links TRBV10-3 to TRBJ2-4; no firm D call. Per the germline V gene, CDR1 is ENHRY and CDR2 is SYGVKD. Trimming pared 0 bases from V and 0 bases from J, leaving 9 bases between. The CDR3 is 16 residues long. CDR3 bases: TGTGCCATCAGTGAGTCGAGTTTCCTAGCCAAAAACATTCAGTACTTC. Its protein is CAISESSFLAKNIQYF.

Here the CDR3 reads CASSRDRYSYEQYF. The CDR3 DNA reads as TGTGCCAGCAGCCGGGACCGATATTCCTACGAGCAGTACTTC. The V gene is TRBV12-3 or TRBV12-4, the J gene TRBJ2-7; D possibly uses TRBD1 or TRBD2 (5 bases each). This CDR3 spans 14 amino acids. The germline V and J ends were trimmed by 6 bases and 1 base, with 13 bases remaining between them.

At least ten counts were recorded for this clone. The J gene is TRBJ2-1, the V gene TRBV2; D is uncertain. CDR3 length: 14 amino acids. V dropped 6 bases and J dropped 8 bases, with 17 bases sitting between them. Per the germline V gene, CDR1 is SNHLY and CDR2 is FYNNEI. CDR3 residues: CASSRLRASDEQFF. In nucleotides, the CDR3 is TGTGCCAGCAGCCGCTTAAGGGCCTCGGATGAGCAGTTCTTC.

This clone appeared a few times. This chain connects TRBV6-2 or TRBV6-3 to TRBJ2-7; 7 bases agree with TRBD1. V shed 1 base, J shed 1 base, and the junction held 4 bases outside the gene matches. This CDR3 has 15 amino acids. CDR1 and CDR2 (germline): MNHEY, SVGEGT. This CDR3 is CASSYFDRESYEQYF. DNA of the CDR3: TGTGCCAGCAGTTACTTTGACAGGGAGTCCTACGAGCAGTACTTC.

This clone occurred many times. V usage is TRBV14 and J usage is TRBJ2-3; 9 positions match TRBD1. The J segment lost 1 base and the V segment lost 2 bases, leaving 7 bases of the junction unmatched. In germline, CDR1 is SGHDN, CDR2 FVKESK. The CDR3 runs to 17 residues. The CDR3 loop reads CASSQTDRGWGTDTQYF. The CDR3 DNA sequence: TGTGCCAGCAGCCAAACCGACAGGGGGTGGGGCACAGATACGCAGTATTTT.

The chain joins TRBV19 to TRBJ2-1, with 16 bases lining up with TRBD2. The germline V gene encodes CDR1 LNHDA and CDR2 SQIVND (reference sequence). The CDR3 spans 19 residues. J gave up 5 bases and V 3 bases, and 10 bases lay outside the gene matches. The CDR3 bases are TGTGCCAGTAGTATGGAGGGACTAGCGGGAGGGCCAAAGCACAATGAGCAGTTCTTC. This gives the protein CASSMEGLAGGPKHNEQFF.

This clone was seen many times. The identical CDR3 is also encoded by other nucleotide sequences in the sample. This chain links TRBV5-1 with TRBJ1-2; 7 nucleotides align to TRBD1. The germline CDR1 and CDR2 sequences are SGHRS and YFSETQ. The CDR3 sequence is 16 residues long. J gave up 4 bases and V 2 bases, and 11 bases lay outside the gene matches. DNA of the CDR3: TGCGCCAGCAGCTTAGAGGGACAGCAGTGGGGCTATGGCTACACCTTC. Its translation is CASSLEGQQWGYGYTF.